Shown below are 14 T cell receptor beta chains from a single sample sequenced in a study of response to subunit inactivated influenza vaccine (dated by TCRdb to 2017 to 2018). Libraries were built with RT-PCR. Sequencing relied on an Illumina HiSeq 2500. TCRdb reprocessed the public reads (quality trimming at Q25 with fastp, clone calling with MiXCR) and kept in-frame beta chains. Merged by CDR3 protein, the rows form single entries marked with the most common genes and DNA. For this sample the table gives 550,000 to 650,000 distinct CDR3 sequences, of which 10% to 15% were detected only once. The top ten hold around 9.6% of the sample. The starting material was PBMCs from blood, obtained on the day of vaccination. These receptors all come from a man aged 50 or older who received an inactivated influenza vaccine. Donor details come from another sample of the same person, matched by shared clones.

Only a few counts were recorded for this clonotype. This chain uses TRBV9 with TRBJ2-7, with 8 bases that match TRBD2. This CDR3 comprises 15 residues. Germline-derived CDR1 and CDR2 are SGDLS and YYNGEE. Germline trimming cut 0 bases from V and 5 bases from J; bases unmatched to any gene: 7. The DNA of the CDR3 is TGTGCCAGCAGCGTAGAGGCTAGCGGGTTAGACGAGCAGTACTTC. Translating it yields CASSVEASGLDEQYF.

This chain joins TRBV7-7 and TRBJ2-5, with D perhaps TRBD2 (6 bases). The V and J ends lost 0 bases and 4 bases respectively, with 15 bases between them. This CDR3 spans 16 amino acids. CDR1 is SSHAT, CDR2 FNYEAQ, per germline (reference sequence). The CDR3 DNA sequence: TGTGCCAGCAGCTTAGCTTTGGAGGGAGGCACAGAGACCCAGTACTTC. As protein: CASSLALEGGTETQYF.

V usage is TRBV14 and J usage is TRBJ1-1; the D is unclear. V was cut by 4 bases and J by 5 bases, with 20 bases left in between. The germline V gene has CDR1 SGHDN and CDR2 FVKESK. CDR3 length: 16 residues. The CDR3 loop is CASSPRFRRFGTEAFF. In DNA form, the CDR3 reads TGTGCCAGCAGCCCGCGATTCCGCAGGTTTGGGACTGAAGCTTTCTTT.

V gene TRBV6-5 combines with J gene TRBJ2-7; 10 nucleotides align to TRBD2. Germline-derived CDR1 and CDR2 are MNHEY and SVGAGI. CDR3 length: 14 amino acids. Trimming took 8 bases from V and 4 from J; bases not matched to a gene: 8. The CDR3 loop reads CASYSRAGGYEQYF. CDR3 DNA: TGTGCCAGCTATTCTCGAGCGGGAGGGTACGAGCAGTACTTC.

The V gene is TRBV5-1, the J gene TRBJ2-7; 7 bases map to TRBD2. V lost 0 bases to trimming and J lost 6 bases; unmatched junction nucleotides: 6. The CDR3 is 14 amino acids. CDR1 and CDR2 from the germline V gene are SGHRS and YFSETQ. In nucleotides, the CDR3 is TGCGCCAGCAGCTTGGGGATGGGGGGGACCGAGCAGTACTTC. Protein product: CASSLGMGGTEQYF. Filled out from reference TRBV5-1 and TRBJ2-7, the complete variable domain reads KAGVTQTPRYLIKTRGQQVTLSCSPISGHRSVSWYQQTPGQGLQFLFEYFSETQRNKGNFPGRFSGRQFSNSRSEMNVSTLELGDSALYLCASSLGMGGTEQYFGPGTRLTVT.

This clonotype was recorded only once. This chain joins TRBV7-9 and TRBJ2-7, with 9 bases lining up with TRBD2. After removal of 1 base from V and 9 bases from J, the junction contained 4 bases not matched to a gene. The CDR3 is 13 amino acids. From germline, CDR1 is SEHNR and CDR2 FQNEAQ (reference sequence). CDR3 coding DNA: TGTGCCAGCAGCTTAGGTGTAGCGGGGGCGCAGTACTTC. Translation gives CASSLGVAGAQYF.

Remarks on this clonotype: A junction boundary mismatches the germline segment, possibly from a read error. The genes are TRBV9 and TRBJ1-5, with D perhaps matching TRBD1 (5 bases). The CDR3 consists of 11 residues. CDR1 SGDLS and CDR2 YYNGEE come from the germline V gene. The CDR3 DNA reads TGTGCCTGCAGAGGGGATCAGCACCAGCATTTT. As protein: CACRGDQHQHF. The entire variable domain, with the rest obtained from reference TRBV9 and TRBJ1-5, is as follows: DSGVTQTPKHLITATGQRVTLRCSPRSGDLSVYWYQQSLDQGLQFLIQYYNGEERAKGNILERFSAQQFPDLHSELNLSSLELGDSALYFCACRGDQHQHFGDGTRLSIL.

About this clonotype itself: A much larger clone differs from this one at a single base, so this may be a read error. The gene calls are TRBV9 and TRBJ1-6, with D uncertain. The V and J ends lost 1 base and 8 bases respectively, with 13 bases between them. This CDR3 spans 15 amino acids. Per the germline V gene, CDR1 is SGDLS and CDR2 is YYNGEE. The chain's CDR3 is CASSVSTTGHSPLHF. The CDR3 DNA reads as TGTGCCAGCAGCGTATCAACCACTGGGCATTCACCCCTCCACTTT.

J is TRBJ2-3 and V is TRBV28; D perhaps matches TRBD1 (6 bases). The V gene's germline CDR1 is MDHEN and CDR2 SYDVKM. Trimming pared 2 bases from V and 2 bases from J, leaving 20 bases between. The CDR3 extends over 18 amino acids. The CDR3 spells CASSLRGLSHSLTDTQYF. DNA for the CDR3: TGTGCCAGCAGTTTAAGGGGGTTGAGTCATTCCCTCACAGATACGCAGTATTTT.

The chain carries TRBV5-1 and TRBJ2-7; D ambiguous. Trimming removed 5 bases at V and 2 bases at J, with 20 bases between. CDR1 and CDR2 from the germline V gene are SGHRS and YFSETQ. The CDR3 consists of 16 residues. The CDR3 DNA follows: TGCGCCAGCAGTCATGGCATCGCTCTACGGGCCTACGAGCAGTACTTC. Translated: CASSHGIALRAYEQYF. Drawing the rest from reference TRBV5-1 and TRBJ2-7, the complete variable domain is KAGVTQTPRYLIKTRGQQVTLSCSPISGHRSVSWYQQTPGQGLQFLFEYFSETQRNKGNFPGRFSGRQFSNSRSEMNVSTLELGDSALYLCASSHGIALRAYEQYFGPGTRLTVT.

This clonotype was recorded many times. The gene calls are TRBV10-3 and TRBJ2-2, with D unresolved. V was cut by 2 bases and J by 0 bases, with 7 bases left in between. Per germline, CDR1 ENHRY and CDR2 SYGVKD. The CDR3 runs 15 residues. Here the CDR3 reads CAISETRPNTGELFF. The CDR3 DNA is TGTGCCATCAGTGAGACAAGGCCGAACACCGGGGAGCTGTTTTTT.

This clonotype was detected a few times. The chain joins TRBV10-3 to TRBJ2-1; 10 bases map to TRBD2. The junction had 6 bases not matched to a gene; V was cut back by 5 bases and J by 5 bases. This CDR3 spans 15 amino acids. The germline V gene encodes CDR1 ENHRY and CDR2 SYGVKD. CDR3 sequence: CAISSSGSIDNEQFF. The DNA for the CDR3 is TGTGCCATCAGTTCTAGCGGGAGTATAGACAATGAGCAGTTCTTC.

This clonotype showed up just a few times. The rearrangement links TRBV7-2 to TRBJ2-2; 12 bases map to TRBD1. V gave up 3 bases and J gave up 6 bases; unmatched junction bases: 5. This CDR3 region has 16 residues. The germline V gene has CDR1 SGHTA and CDR2 FQGNSA. The CDR3 bases are TGTGCCAGCAGCTTGCCGGGACAGGGGGCGTCCGGGGAGCTGTTTTTT. This sequence encodes CASSLPGQGASGELFF.

This clonotype was observed many times. The rearrangement uses TRBV27 and TRBJ2-1; no clear D. The V and J ends lost 5 bases and 4 bases respectively, with 12 bases between them. Germline assignment: CDR1 MNHEY and CDR2 SMNVEV (reference sequence). The CDR3 consists of 14 residues. The CDR3 DNA reads TGTGCCAGCAGTCAGGCATTCGAATACAATGAGCAGTTCTTC. Translating gives CASSQAFEYNEQFF.